This TCR beta chain was sequenced for a study of blood T cells in healthy people across ages. Points on this clonotype: Its antigen is unidentified.

A sample-barcoded 5' primer and a J-beta primer mix were used in a second PCR of roughly 6 to 12 cycles. TCRdb used MiXCR to reprocess the 5' RACE reads, holding one entry per CDR3 protein. Seen here are approximately 800,000 distinct CDR3 sequences, roughly 46% observed once, and the top ten hold 15% to 20%. V lost 7 bases to trimming and J lost 2 bases, with 20 bases between them. Germline lookup yields CDR1 MDHEN and CDR2 SYDVKM. The CDR3 extends over 17 amino acids. Study findings and constraints: Investigators treated diversity estimates from one million T cells as underestimates. Versus aged donors, long-lived donors had higher diversity and more naive CD4+ cells. With age, beta diversity per million T cells declined roughly linearly, significantly by 40.

The sequencing input was blood. The chain links TRBV28 to TRBJ2-2; D is undetermined. The sequence came from a man of 80 years or more in good health. CDR3 protein: CASKELKWWGNTGELFF. In nucleotides, the CDR3 is TGTGCCAGCAAAGAGCTTAAGTGGTGGGGTAACACCGGGGAGCTGTTTTTT.